These T cell receptor beta chains were read from a single sample in a study of T cell changes during pregnancy in multiple sclerosis. Assay: immunoSEQ multiplex PCR; the TCRdb copy retains only in-frame clones and omits some. The top ten hold 2.6% of the sample, which has over 75,000 clones, over 80% seen once. The material was peripheral blood, obtained in the first trimester of pregnancy. The receptors here all came from a female donor with multiple sclerosis, enrolled in a pregnancy study. Each CDR3 is given with its conserved first and last residue. D genes are given only for firm matches. Not every row has a clone size; where given, it reads once, few, many or a size class.

- TRBJ1-2 - 12 TRBV5-1 TGCGCCAGCAGCTTGGGCGAGAATGGCTACACCTTC CASSLGENGYTF
- TRBJ2-3 - 18 TRBV27 TGTGCCAGCAGTTTCGGTCTACGGAGCACGGCTTATACAGATACGCAGTATTTT CASSFGLRSTAYTDTQYF
- TRBJ2-1 - 13 TRBV19 TGTGCCAGTAGTATCTTAGGACTCAATGAGCAGTTCTTC CASSILGLNEQFF
once TRBJ2-1 TRBD2 17 TRBV5-4 TGTGCCAGCAGCTTGGCTGGACTAGCGGGAGGGAGGGATGAGCAGTTCTTC CASSLAGLAGGRDEQFF
- TRBJ1-2 - 14 TRBV5-1 TGCGCCAGCAGCTTGGCGGAGCCAGGGGATGGCTACACCTTC CASSLAEPGDGYTF
- TRBJ2-7 - 15 TRBV19 TGTGCCAGTAAGGGTCGAATAGGACAAGCCTACGAGCAGTACTTC CASKGRIGQAYEQYF
- TRBJ2-3 TRBD2 16 TRBV6-5 TGTGCCAGCAGTTACAGGACTAGCGGAAGCACAGATACGCAGTATTTT CASSYRTSGSTDTQYF
- TRBJ2-7 TRBD1 16 TRBV9 TGTGCCAGCAGCCTCAATCCGGGACAGGGGGCCGACGAGCAGTACTTC CASSLNPGQGADEQYF
once TRBJ2-1 TRBD1 16 TRBV5-4 TGTGCCAGCAGCACCCTTGGACAGGGGGTCTACAATGAGCAGTTCTTC CASSTLGQGVYNEQFF
- TRBJ2-7 - 15 TRBV2 TGTGCCAGCACCTCTATCGATTCAAGAGTAAACGAGCAGTACTTC CASTSIDSRVNEQYF
- TRBJ2-3 TRBD2 13 TRBV27 TGTGCCAGCAGTTATGGGGGACTAGGTAGGCAGTATTTT CASSYGGLGRQYF
- TRBJ2-7 - 20 TRBV21-1 TGTGCCAGCAGCACGTATCGCGGTAGCGGGAGGCCCTCAGCTAGCTACGAGCAGTACTTC CASSTYRGSGRPSASYEQYF
- TRBJ2-7 TRBD2 15 TRBV11-2 TGTGCCAGCAGTTACGGGACTAGCGGATCCTACGAGCAGTACTTC CASSYGTSGSYEQYF
many TRBJ2-7 - 13 TRBV14 TGTGCCAGCAGCCTTACCGAATTTAGCGAGCAGTACTTC CASSLTEFSEQYF
- TRBJ2-5 - 14 TRBV7-6 TGTGCCAGCAGCTTAAGCGGGTACCAAGAGACCCAGTACTTC CASSLSGYQETQYF
- TRBJ2-7 TRBD2 17 TRBV27 TGTGCCAGCAGTTTATCCTCAGTGCCGGGAGGGAGCTACGAGCAGTACTTC CASSLSSVPGGSYEQYF
- TRBJ1-5 TRBD1 13 TRBV30 TGTGCCTGGAGTACAGGGGGCCAGAGGCCCCAGCATTTT CAWSTGGQRPQHF
- TRBJ2-1 TRBD2 11 TRBV6-1 TGTGCCAGCAGAGCGGGAGTTGAGCAGTTCTTC CASRAGVEQFF
- TRBJ1-1 TRBD1 19 TRBV18 TGTGCCAGCTCACCCCTGCTGTTCGGGACAGGGGGTCCGAACACTGAAGCTTTCTTT CASSPLLFGTGGPNTEAFF
- TRBJ2-7 TRBD2 17 TRBV11-2 TGTGCCAGCAGTCGGGGAACGGTGGGACTAGCCCATGGCGAGCAGTACTTC CASSRGTVGLAHGEQYF
- TRBJ2-7 - 16 TRBV6-1 TGTGCCAGCAGTGAAGTCATTCAGCGAAAATCCTACGAGCAGTACTTC CASSEVIQRKSYEQYF
- TRBJ1-5 - 14 TRBV5-6 TGTGCCAGCAGCTCGGGGGACAGCAATCAGCCCCAGCATTTT CASSSGDSNQPQHF
- TRBJ2-5 - 12 TRBV4-2 TGTGCCAGCAGCCAACCCGGAGAGACCCAGTACTTC CASSQPGETQYF
- TRBJ2-7 - 13 TRBV4-1 TGCGCCAGCAGCTTTCGGGAAACCTACGAGCAGTACTTC CASSFRETYEQYF
- TRBJ2-5 TRBD2 14 TRBV5-4 TGTGCCAGCAGCCCTAGCGGATACGGGGAGACCCAGTACTTC CASSPSGYGETQYF
once TRBJ2-7 - 13 TRBV13 TGTGCCAGCAGCTTAGAGGGGCTCTACGAGCAGTACTTC CASSLEGLYEQYF
- TRBJ2-5 TRBD1 15 TRBV4-1 TGCGCCAGCAGCCACCGGACAGGGCTGCAAGAGACCCAGTACTTC CASSHRTGLQETQYF
- TRBJ1-2 TRBD1 15 TRBV27 TGTGCCAGCAGTTCAAACCCAGGGGGATTCTATGGCTACACCTTC CASSSNPGGFYGYTF
- TRBJ2-7 - 12 TRBV27 TGTGCCAGCAGCGATCGGGTCTACGAGCAGTACTTC CASSDRVYEQYF
once TRBJ1-5 - 14 TRBV6-1 TGTGCCAGCAGCAACCGGGACATCTATCAGCCCCAGCATTTT CASSNRDIYQPQHF
- TRBJ2-5 TRBD1 13 TRBV28 TGTGCCAGCACCCCAGGGGGCCTTGAGACCCAGTACTTC CASTPGGLETQYF
- TRBJ1-1 - 15 TRBV7-2 TGTGCCAGCACCACAAGGGGGGGCAGGGGAACTGAAGCTTTCTTT CASTTRGGRGTEAFF
once TRBJ1-3 - 16 TRBV15 TGTGCCACCAGCAGAGCCGGTGGTTTTGGTGGAAACACCATATATTTT CATSRAGGFGGNTIYF
- TRBJ2-7 TRBD2 16 TRBV5-1 TGCGCCAGCAGCCCTGGGAGGGGTCTGAGCTCCTACGAGCAGTACTTC CASSPGRGLSSYEQYF
- TRBJ2-3 - 16 TRBV5-4 TGTGCCAGCAGCTTGGTCGCCGGAGCTAGCACAGATACGCAGTATTTT CASSLVAGASTDTQYF
- TRBJ2-1 - 12 TRBV4-3 TGCGCCAGCAGCTACAGGGCAACTGAGCAGTTCTTC CASSYRATEQFF
- TRBJ2-5 - 16 TRBV5-4 TGTGCCAGCAGCCCGCTTCAAGGGGCGTACCAAGAGACCCAGTACTTC CASSPLQGAYQETQYF
- TRBJ1-2 - 14 TRBV5-6 TGTGCCAGCAGCTTGGCTCAGGGGTGGTATGGCTACACCTTC CASSLAQGWYGYTF
- TRBJ1-1 - 15 TRBV6-5 TGTGCCAGCAGTTACTCGCTAGGGGGTGGCACTGAAGCTTTCTTT CASSYSLGGGTEAFF
- TRBJ2-7 - 11 TRBV30 TGTGCCTGGATGGCGGGCTACGAGCAGTACTTC CAWMAGYEQYF
- TRBJ1-3 TRBD1 16 TRBV28 TGTGCCAGCAGCCCTTACAGGGGTCCAACGGGAAACACCATATATTTT CASSPYRGPTGNTIYF
- TRBJ2-7 TRBD2 14 TRBV27 TGTGCCAGCAGTTTAAGCGGGAGCACCTACGAGCAGTACTTC CASSLSGSTYEQYF
- TRBJ1-2 - 15 TRBV5-8 TGTGCCAGCAGCTTCCCGGGACTGGAGGGCTATGGCTACACCTTC CASSFPGLEGYGYTF
- TRBJ2-7 TRBD1 14 TRBV7-8 TGTGCCAGCAGCGCCTGGGGACAGGGGCGCGAGCAGTACTTC CASSAWGQGREQYF
- TRBJ2-3 - 13 TRBV7-3 TGTGCCAGCAGCTTATCTGCAGTTGGTACGCAGTATTTT CASSLSAVGTQYF
- TRBJ2-1 - 12 TRBV7-2 TGTGCCAGCAGCTGGGGCCCCGATGAGCAGTTCTTC CASSWGPDEQFF
- TRBJ1-1 - 15 TRBV18 TGTGCCAGCTCACCCAACACAGGGACCCCGACTGAAGCTTTCTTT CASSPNTGTPTEAFF
few TRBJ2-2 TRBD1 16 TRBV6-6 TGTGCCAGCAGTCCCTGGACAGGGATGAACACCGGGGAGCTGTTTTTT CASSPWTGMNTGELFF
- TRBJ1-1 TRBD1 13 TRBV6-1 TGTGCCAGCACAGGACAGGGGTACACTGAAGCTTTCTTT CASTGQGYTEAFF
- TRBJ1-1 - 14 TRBV5-8 TGTGCCAGCAGCTTAAGGGGTCCGGGCACTGAAGCTTTCTTT CASSLRGPGTEAFF
- TRBJ1-1 - 16 TRBV28 TGTGCCAGCAGTGAGAGGGTAAGCGGACGGAACACTGAAGCTTTCTTT CASSERVSGRNTEAFF
- TRBJ2-5 - 16 TRBV27 TGTGCCAGCAGTTTAGCCGCGACTCCTAAGTCGGAGACCCAGTACTTC CASSLAATPKSETQYF
once TRBJ2-1 TRBD2 17 TRBV5-1 TGCGCCAGCAGTCTAGCGGGAGGAGGAAGCTCCTACAATGAGCAGTTCTTC CASSLAGGGSSYNEQFF
- TRBJ2-7 - 14 TRBV5-4 TGTGCCAGCAGCTTATCGCGGGAAGGTTACGAGCAGTACTTC CASSLSREGYEQYF
- TRBJ2-1 - 12 TRBV9 TGTGCCAGCGGAGGACAGTACAATGAGCAGTTCTTC CASGGQYNEQFF
- TRBJ2-7 - 13 TRBV28 TGTGCCAGCAGTCCTGTATTTCTCTACGAGCAGTACTTC CASSPVFLYEQYF
- TRBJ2-7 TRBD1 15 TRBV27 TGTGCCAGCAGTTTAGGACAGGGGGCCGGATACGAGCAGTACTTC CASSLGQGAGYEQYF
- TRBJ2-1 TRBD2 16 TRBV19 TGTGCCAGTAGGGACATGGGACTAGCGGGAGTCAATGAGCAGTTCTTC CASRDMGLAGVNEQFF
once TRBJ2-7 - 14 TRBV28 TGTGCCAGCAGTTTACGGGGTTCCCGCTACGAGCAGTACTTC CASSLRGSRYEQYF